This T cell receptor (beta chain) was observed in a study of T cells in localized non-small cell lung cancer. This clone was picked up a small number of times. Clones were read by immunoSEQ multiplex PCR, and TCRdb kept only the in-frame ones, dropping some. The sample has 30,000 or so clones, roughly 90% seen once. The sample consisted of peripheral blood, taken before any cancer treatment. The origin of this receptor is a female donor of 60 years or more with stage I lung adenocarcinoma.

CDR3 residues: CASRDTNNSPLHF. The CDR3 DNA is TGTGCCAGTAGAGACACGAATAATTCACCCCTCCACTTT. The J gene is TRBJ1-6, the V gene TRBV19; no clear D gene. The CDR3 is 13 residues long. V dropped 6 bases and J dropped 5 bases, with 8 bases sitting between them. Germline V lookup: CDR1 LNHDA, CDR2 SQIVND (reference sequence).